The 10 T cell receptor beta chains listed next were all sequenced from one sample in a study of Graves' ophthalmopathy and Graves' hyperthyroidism. RNA transcripts were the source from which TCR beta CDR3 regions were amplified. An opening RT-PCR round employed HTBI primers and preceded a second-round multiplex PCR. TCRdb called the multiplex PCR reads again in MiXCR, with one record for every CDR3 protein. The profile covers some 240,000 distinct CDR3 sequences, with about 46% appearing a single time and around 47% taken by the ten largest. Sequencing was performed on peripheral blood. Receptor source: an adult man with Graves' ophthalmopathy.

For the CDR3, the DNA is TGCAGTGCTCCGCAGCGGGAGGGCTCCGATTGGGCTAACTATGGCTACACCTTC. It specifies CSAPQREGSDWANYGYTF. The chain is built from TRBV20-1 and TRBJ1-2; D unclear. Germline V CDR1 and CDR2: DFQATT, SNEGSKA (reference sequence). The CDR3 runs 18 residues. With 5 bases removed from V and 0 bases from J, the gap between germline ends came to 25 bases.

V and J are TRBV5-1 and TRBJ2-5; D ambiguous. CDR1 and CDR2 from the germline V gene are SGHRS and YFSETQ. The CDR3 is 12 amino acids. V was cut by 4 bases and J by 6 bases, with 10 bases left in between. CDR3 region: CASSGAFQTQYF. As DNA, the CDR3 is TGCGCCAGCAGCGGAGCATTTCAGACCCAGTACTTC. Filled out from reference TRBV5-1 and TRBJ2-5, the complete variable domain reads KAGVTQTPRYLIKTRGQQVTLSCSPISGHRSVSWYQQTPGQGLQFLFEYFSETQRNKGNFPGRFSGRQFSNSRSEMNVSTLELGDSALYLCASSGAFQTQYFGPGTRLLVL.

This clonotype has a count of ten or more. This chain uses TRBV29-1 with TRBJ1-5; TRBD1 agrees at 8 bases. The trim removed 5 bases at V and 7 bases at J, leaving 4 bases unmatched. In germline, CDR1 is SQVTM, CDR2 ANQGSEA. This CDR3 has 12 amino acids. The DNA of the CDR3 is TGCAGCGTTCGACAGGGGACACAGCCCCAGCATTTT. It codes for CSVRQGTQPQHF.

The rearrangement links TRBV6-6 to TRBJ1-2; TRBD1 matches 8 bases. The CDR3 is made up of 13 amino acids. From germline, CDR1 is MNHNY and CDR2 SVGAGI (reference sequence). The V segment lost 0 bases and the J segment 9 bases; nucleotides outside the gene matches: 3. The CDR3 region is CASSYSSGGSYTF. The CDR3 DNA reads TGTGCCAGCAGTTACTCGTCAGGGGGCAGCTACACCTTC.

This chain uses TRBV2 with TRBJ2-7, with 9 bases lining up with TRBD1. The CDR3 is made up of 14 amino acids. Per germline, CDR1 SNHLY and CDR2 FYNNEI. J was trimmed by 3 bases and V by 5 bases; bases with no gene match: 5. CDR3 nucleotide sequence: TGTGCCAGCAGTACCGGGACAGGGCACTACGAGCAGTACTTC. Protein: CASSTGTGHYEQYF.

The rearrangement joins TRBV6-6 to TRBJ1-2; 8 bases are a match to TRBD1. The length of the CDR3 is 16 residues. The germline gives CDR1 MNHNY, CDR2 SVGAGI (reference sequence). The junction had 17 bases not matched to a gene; V was cut back by 6 bases and J by 8 bases. CDR3 sequence reads: CASSSGQGVSLGGYTF. DNA for the CDR3: TGTGCCAGCAGCTCCGGACAGGGTGTTAGTTTGGGGGGCTACACCTTC.

Remarks on this clonotype: Because the CDR3's place on the DNA is in doubt, the DNA is left out and the CDR3 is given as listed by TCRdb. The chain carries TRBV20-1 and TRBJ2-7; the table's D call, TRBD1, was not checked against the DNA. The CDR3 is 15 amino acids long, termini counted. Germline V CDR1 and CDR2: DFQATT, SNEGSKA (reference sequence). This CDR3 reads CSAVGQGANTGELYF.

The chain employs TRBV7-2 and TRBJ1-1; no clear D. Per the germline V gene, CDR1 is SGHTA and CDR2 is FQGNSA. V lost 3 bases to trimming and J lost 6 bases, with 14 bases between them. The CDR3 contains 14 residues. The CDR3 here is CASSFLPAVSEAFF. The CDR3, as DNA: TGTGCCAGCAGCTTTTTACCAGCAGTTTCTGAAGCTTTCTTT.

The chain uses TRBV2 and TRBJ2-6; 7 bases align to TRBD1. Trimming took 3 bases from V and 2 from J; bases not matched to a gene: 4. Per germline, CDR1 SNHLY and CDR2 FYNNEI. CDR3 length: 16 amino acids. CDR3 in amino acids: CASSDGTAAGANVLTF. In DNA form, the CDR3 reads TGTGCCAGCAGTGACGGGACAGCTGCTGGGGCCAACGTCCTGACTTTC.

This clonotype was recorded a few times. This chain uses TRBV15 with TRBJ1-1, with TRBD1 matching over 9 bases. Trimming removed 3 bases from V and 4 bases from J; junction bases left unmatched: 3. The germline CDR1 and CDR2 sequences are LNHNV and YYDKDF (reference sequence). The CDR3 runs to 14 residues. The CDR3 coding sequence is TGTGCCACCAGCAGTAGACAGGGGGGCACTGAAGCTTTCTTT. Translated, it gives CATSSRQGGTEAFF.